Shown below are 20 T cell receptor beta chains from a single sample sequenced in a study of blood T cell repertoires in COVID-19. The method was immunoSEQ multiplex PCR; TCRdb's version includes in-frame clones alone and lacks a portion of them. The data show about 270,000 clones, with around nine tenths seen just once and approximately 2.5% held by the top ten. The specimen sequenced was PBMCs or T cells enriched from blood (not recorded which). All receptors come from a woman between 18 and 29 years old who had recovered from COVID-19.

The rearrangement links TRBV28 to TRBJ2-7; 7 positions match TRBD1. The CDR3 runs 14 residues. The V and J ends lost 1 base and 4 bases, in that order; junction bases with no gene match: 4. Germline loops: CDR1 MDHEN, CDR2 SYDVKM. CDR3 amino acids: CASSLYTGEYEQYF. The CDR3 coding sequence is TGTGCCAGCAGTTTATATACAGGGGAATACGAGCAGTACTTC.

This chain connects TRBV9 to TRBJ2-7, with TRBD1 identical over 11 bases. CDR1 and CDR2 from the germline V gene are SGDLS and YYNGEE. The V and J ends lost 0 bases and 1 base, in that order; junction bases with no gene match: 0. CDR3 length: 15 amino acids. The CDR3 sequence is CASSVGDRGSYEQYF. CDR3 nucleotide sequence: TGTGCCAGCAGCGTAGGGGACAGGGGGTCCTACGAGCAGTACTTC.

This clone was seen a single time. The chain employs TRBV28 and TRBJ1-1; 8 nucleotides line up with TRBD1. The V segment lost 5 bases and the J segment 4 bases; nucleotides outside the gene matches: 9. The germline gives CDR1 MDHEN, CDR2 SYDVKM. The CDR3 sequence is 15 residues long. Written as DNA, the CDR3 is TGTGCCAGCAGTGGCAATACAGGGGGAAGCACTGAAGCTTTCTTT. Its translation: CASSGNTGGSTEAFF.

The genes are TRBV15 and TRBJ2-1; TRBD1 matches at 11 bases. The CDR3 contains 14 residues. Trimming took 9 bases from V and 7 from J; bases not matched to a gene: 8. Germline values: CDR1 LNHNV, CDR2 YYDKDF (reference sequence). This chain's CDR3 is CATRTGGLGNEQFF. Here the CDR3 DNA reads TGTGCCACTAGGACAGGGGGCTTAGGGAATGAGCAGTTCTTC.

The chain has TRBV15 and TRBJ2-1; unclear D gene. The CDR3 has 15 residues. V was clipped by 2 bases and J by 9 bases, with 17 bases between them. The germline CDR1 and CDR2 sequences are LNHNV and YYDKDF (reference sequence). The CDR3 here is CATSRSFQALREQFF. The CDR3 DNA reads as TGTGCCACCAGCAGATCGTTTCAAGCATTGCGTGAGCAGTTCTTC.

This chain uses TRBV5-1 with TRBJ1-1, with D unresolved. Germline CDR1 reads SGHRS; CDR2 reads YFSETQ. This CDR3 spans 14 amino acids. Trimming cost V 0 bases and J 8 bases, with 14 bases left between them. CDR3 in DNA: TGCGCCAGCAGCTTGGCCCTCAGAGAGGGAGAAGCTTTCTTT. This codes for CASSLALREGEAFF. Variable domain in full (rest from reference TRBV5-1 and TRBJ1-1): KAGVTQTPRYLIKTRGQQVTLSCSPISGHRSVSWYQQTPGQGLQFLFEYFSETQRNKGNFPGRFSGRQFSNSRSEMNVSTLELGDSALYLCASSLALREGEAFFGQGTRLTVV.

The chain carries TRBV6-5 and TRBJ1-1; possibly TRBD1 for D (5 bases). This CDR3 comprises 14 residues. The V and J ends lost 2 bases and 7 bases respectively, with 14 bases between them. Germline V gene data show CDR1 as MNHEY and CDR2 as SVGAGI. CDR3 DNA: TGTGCCAGCAGTTACAGATTGGGGGGAGGTGAAGCTTTCTTT. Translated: CASSYRLGGGEAFF.

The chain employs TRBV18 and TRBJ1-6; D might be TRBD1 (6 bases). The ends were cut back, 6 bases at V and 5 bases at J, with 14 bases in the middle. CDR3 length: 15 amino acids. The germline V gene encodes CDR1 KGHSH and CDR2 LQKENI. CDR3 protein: CASSRQESNNSPLHF. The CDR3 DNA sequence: TGTGCCAGCTCTCGACAGGAGTCAAATAATTCACCCCTCCACTTT.

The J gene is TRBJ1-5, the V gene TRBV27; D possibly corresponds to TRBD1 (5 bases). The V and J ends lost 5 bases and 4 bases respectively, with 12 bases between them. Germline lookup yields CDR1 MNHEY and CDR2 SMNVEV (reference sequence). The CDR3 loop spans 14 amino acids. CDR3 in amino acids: CASSPGGINQPQHF. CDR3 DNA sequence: TGTGCCAGCAGTCCGGGGGGTATAAATCAGCCCCAGCATTTT.

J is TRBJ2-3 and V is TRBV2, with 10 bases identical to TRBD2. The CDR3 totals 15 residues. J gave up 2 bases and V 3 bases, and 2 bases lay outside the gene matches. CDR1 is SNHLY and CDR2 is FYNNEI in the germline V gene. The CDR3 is CASSETSGYTDTQYF. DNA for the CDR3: TGTGCCAGCAGTGAGACTAGCGGGTACACAGATACGCAGTATTTT.

This chain's CDR3 is CASSQLQEVETQYF. The DNA for the CDR3 is TGCGCCAGCAGCCAACTACAGGAAGTGGAGACCCAGTACTTC. This chain uses TRBV4-1 with TRBJ2-5; D perhaps matches TRBD1 (5 bases). Germline V gene sequence: CDR1 MGHRA, CDR2 YSYEKL. The V end lost 2 bases, the J end lost 5 bases, and 12 bases lay between the germline ends. The CDR3 sequence is 14 residues long.

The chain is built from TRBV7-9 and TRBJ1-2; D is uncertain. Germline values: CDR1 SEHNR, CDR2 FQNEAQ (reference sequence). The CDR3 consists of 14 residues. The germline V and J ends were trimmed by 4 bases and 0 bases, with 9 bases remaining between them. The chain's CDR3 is CASSSAPANYGYTF. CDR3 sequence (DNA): TGTGCCAGCAGCTCCGCCCCAGCTAACTATGGCTACACCTTC. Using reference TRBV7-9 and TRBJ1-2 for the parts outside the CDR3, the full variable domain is DTGVSQNPRHKITKRGQNVTFRCDPISEHNRLYWYRQTLGQGPEFLTYFQNEAQLEKSRLLSDRFSAERPKGSFSTLEIQRTEQGDSAMYLCASSSAPANYGYTFGSGTRLTVV.

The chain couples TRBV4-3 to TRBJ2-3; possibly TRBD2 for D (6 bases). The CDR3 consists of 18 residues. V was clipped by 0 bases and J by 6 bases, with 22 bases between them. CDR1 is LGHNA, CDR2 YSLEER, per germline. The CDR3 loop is CASSQDGGRRGIVDTQYF. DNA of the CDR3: TGCGCCAGCAGCCAAGATGGAGGGCGACGGGGGATTGTTGATACGCAGTATTTT.

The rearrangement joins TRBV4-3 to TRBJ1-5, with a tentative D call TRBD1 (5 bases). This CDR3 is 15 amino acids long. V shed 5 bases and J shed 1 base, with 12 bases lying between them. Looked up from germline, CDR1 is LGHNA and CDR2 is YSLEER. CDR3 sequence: CASSTTVLSNQPQHF. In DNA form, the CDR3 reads TGCGCCAGCAGCACGACAGTTTTAAGCAATCAGCCCCAGCATTTT.

CDR3 bases: TGTGCCAGCAGCTTTCCCGGGACAGGGGATTACGAGCAGTACTTC. Translated, it gives CASSFPGTGDYEQYF. The chain links TRBV11-2 to TRBJ2-7; 10 nucleotides line up with TRBD1. Germline loops: CDR1 SGHAT, CDR2 FQNNGV. With 3 bases clipped from V and 4 bases from J, the junction kept 6 bases outside the gene matches. This CDR3 has 15 residues.

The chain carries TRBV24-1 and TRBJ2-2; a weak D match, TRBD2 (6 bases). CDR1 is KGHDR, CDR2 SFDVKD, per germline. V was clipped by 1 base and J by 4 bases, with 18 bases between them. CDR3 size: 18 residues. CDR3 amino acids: CATSDFEAGIWSTGELFF. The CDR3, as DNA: TGTGCCACCAGTGATTTTGAGGCGGGAATTTGGAGCACCGGGGAGCTGTTTTTT.

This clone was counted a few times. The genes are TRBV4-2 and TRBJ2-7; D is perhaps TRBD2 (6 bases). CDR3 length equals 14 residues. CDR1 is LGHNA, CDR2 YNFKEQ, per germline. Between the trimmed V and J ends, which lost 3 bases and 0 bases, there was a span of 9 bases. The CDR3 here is CASSQVGSSYEQYF. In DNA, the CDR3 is TGTGCCAGCAGCCAGGTCGGGAGCTCCTACGAGCAGTACTTC.

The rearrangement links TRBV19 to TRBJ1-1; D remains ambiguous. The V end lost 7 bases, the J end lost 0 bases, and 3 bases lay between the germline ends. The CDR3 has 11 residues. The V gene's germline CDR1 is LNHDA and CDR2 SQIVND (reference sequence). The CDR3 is CASTVNTEAFF. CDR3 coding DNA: TGTGCCAGTACGGTGAACACTGAAGCTTTCTTT.

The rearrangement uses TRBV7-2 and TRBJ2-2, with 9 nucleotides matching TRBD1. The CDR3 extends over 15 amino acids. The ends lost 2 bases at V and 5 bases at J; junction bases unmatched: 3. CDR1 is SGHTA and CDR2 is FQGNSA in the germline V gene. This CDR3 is CASSLRQGGTGELFF. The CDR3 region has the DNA TGTGCCAGCAGCTTAAGACAGGGGGGTACCGGGGAGCTGTTTTTT. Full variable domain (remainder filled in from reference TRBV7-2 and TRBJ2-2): GAGVSQSPSNKVTEKGKDVELRCDPISGHTALYWYRQSLGQGLEFLIYFQGNSAPDKSGLPSDRFSAERTGGSVSTLTIQRTQQEDSAVYLCASSLRQGGTGELFFGEGSRLTVL.

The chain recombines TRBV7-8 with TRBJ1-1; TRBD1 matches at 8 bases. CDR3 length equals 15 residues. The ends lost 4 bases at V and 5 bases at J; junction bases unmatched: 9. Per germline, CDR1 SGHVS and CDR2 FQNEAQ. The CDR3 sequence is CASSYSQGAGTEAFF. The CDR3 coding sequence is TGTGCCAGCAGCTACTCCCAGGGGGCTGGGACTGAAGCTTTCTTT.